A single sample is the source of the 16 T cell receptor beta chains below, sequenced in a study of blood T cell repertoires in COVID-19. Clones were read by immunoSEQ multiplex PCR, and TCRdb kept only the in-frame ones, dropping some. Here the sample spans about 140,000 clones, about 82% being singletons. What was sequenced was peripheral blood. The receptors derive from a woman older than 75 with active or convalescent COVID-19.

The chain joins TRBV2 to TRBJ1-1, with a tentative D call TRBD1 (6 bases). With 4 bases removed from V and 3 bases from J, the gap between germline ends came to 12 bases. CDR1 SNHLY and CDR2 FYNNEI come from the germline V gene. This CDR3 spans 14 amino acids. CDR3 sequence reads: CASSGVRGYTEAFF. In DNA form, the CDR3 reads TGTGCCAGCAGTGGAGTCAGGGGTTACACTGAAGCTTTCTTT.

The genes are TRBV2 and TRBJ2-7; 10 nucleotides match TRBD1. Trimming cost V 6 bases and J 6 bases; bases outside gene matches: 8. CDR3 length: 14 residues. Germline values: CDR1 SNHLY, CDR2 FYNNEI. Here the CDR3 DNA reads TGTGCCAGCAGGGGGACAGGGGTGGGGTTCGAGCAGTACTTC. Translated: CASRGTGVGFEQYF. The variable domain in full, completed from reference TRBV2 and TRBJ2-7, reads EPEVTQTPSHQVTQMGQEVILRCVPISNHLYFYWYRQILGQKVEFLVSFYNNEISEKSEIFDDQFSVERPDGSNFTLKIRSTKLEDSAMYFCASRGTGVGFEQYFGPGTRLTVT.

This chain uses TRBV15 with TRBJ1-6, with D tentatively TRBD1 (5 bases). The germline CDR1 and CDR2 sequences are LNHNV and YYDKDF (reference sequence). V was shortened by 0 bases and J by 6 bases, with 9 bases between the two germline ends. The CDR3 runs 15 residues. The CDR3 loop reads CATSREGLTNSPLHF. CDR3 bases: TGTGCCACCAGCAGAGAGGGACTGACTAATTCACCCCTCCACTTT.

The chain is built from TRBV2 and TRBJ1-5, with 8 bases matching TRBD1. The J segment lost 5 bases and the V segment lost 5 bases, leaving 5 bases of the junction unmatched. Germline V gene data show CDR1 as SNHLY and CDR2 as FYNNEI. CDR3 length: 14 amino acids. CDR3: CASSPPDRDQPQHF. CDR3 nucleotides: TGTGCCAGCAGTCCCCCGGACAGGGATCAGCCCCAGCATTTT.

The chain is built from TRBV5-1 and TRBJ2-5, with D unclear. Per germline, CDR1 SGHRS and CDR2 YFSETQ. Trimming cost V 1 base and J 4 bases, with 14 bases left between them. This CDR3 is 15 amino acids long. The DNA of the CDR3 is TGCGCCAGCAGCTTGCTTGGCTCGTTGGCAGAGACCCAGTACTTC. This encodes CASSLLGSLAETQYF. Supplemented by reference TRBV5-1 and TRBJ2-5, the full variable domain reads KAGVTQTPRYLIKTRGQQVTLSCSPISGHRSVSWYQQTPGQGLQFLFEYFSETQRNKGNFPGRFSGRQFSNSRSEMNVSTLELGDSALYLCASSLLGSLAETQYFGPGTRLLVL.

Written as DNA, the CDR3 is TGTGCCAGCAGTTTAGCAGGGGGCTACAATGAGCAGTTCTTC. This gives the protein CASSLAGGYNEQFF. V usage is TRBV27 and J usage is TRBJ2-1, with 7 bases fitting TRBD1. The length of the CDR3 is 14 residues. Germline loops: CDR1 MNHEY, CDR2 SMNVEV (reference sequence). J lost 3 bases, V lost 2 bases, and 1 base had no gene match.

The J gene is TRBJ1-1, the V gene TRBV18; the D gene is possibly TRBD1 (5 bases). This CDR3 is 15 amino acids long. The ends were cut back, 0 bases at V and 1 base at J, with 9 bases in the middle. Germline values: CDR1 KGHSH, CDR2 LQKENI. The CDR3 loop is CASSPPGAQNTEAFF. Written as DNA, the CDR3 is TGTGCCAGCTCACCACCAGGGGCGCAGAACACTGAAGCTTTCTTT. The complete variable domain, with remaining parts taken from reference TRBV18 and TRBJ1-1, reads NAGVMQNPRHLVRRRGQEARLRCSPMKGHSHVYWYRQLPEEGLKFMVYLQKENIIDESGMPKERFSAEFPKEGPSILRIQQVVRGDSAAYFCASSPPGAQNTEAFFGQGTRLTVV.

The J gene is TRBJ1-5, the V gene TRBV9; 7 nucleotides match TRBD1. The germline V gene has CDR1 SGDLS and CDR2 YYNGEE. The CDR3 consists of 16 residues. V shed 0 bases and J 5 bases; nucleotides not matched to a gene: 8. The CDR3 is CASSVGGEDRHQPQHF. The CDR3 bases are TGTGCCAGCAGCGTAGGCGGAGAGGACAGGCATCAGCCCCAGCATTTT. Together with reference TRBV9 and TRBJ1-5, the CDR3 gives the full variable domain: DSGVTQTPKHLITATGQRVTLRCSPRSGDLSVYWYQQSLDQGLQFLIQYYNGEERAKGNILERFSAQQFPDLHSELNLSSLELGDSALYFCASSVGGEDRHQPQHFGDGTRLSIL.

This clone occurred once. The rearrangement links TRBV11-2 to TRBJ1-6; 7 bases fit TRBD1. CDR1 is SGHAT, CDR2 FQNNGV, per germline. V lost 0 bases and J lost 10; bases outside the gene matches: 12. There are 17 residues in the CDR3. The CDR3 loop is CASSLDLQGPTESPLHF. Here the CDR3 DNA reads TGTGCCAGCAGCTTAGACCTACAGGGGCCCACTGAGTCACCCCTCCACTTT.

This chain links TRBV11-2 with TRBJ2-4, with 7 bases aligning to TRBD1. V lost 5 bases and J lost 7; bases outside the gene matches: 11. The germline gives CDR1 SGHAT, CDR2 FQNNGV. The CDR3 sequence is 15 residues long. The DNA for the CDR3 is TGTGCCAGCAGCCAAGATACAGGGGCGTGGAACATTCAGTACTTC. Translating gives CASSQDTGAWNIQYF. The variable domain in full, completed from reference TRBV11-2 and TRBJ2-4, reads EAGVAQSPRYKIIEKRQSVAFWCNPISGHATLYWYQQILGQGPKLLIQFQNNGVVDDSQLPKDRFSAERLKGVDSTLKIQPAKLEDSAVYLCASSQDTGAWNIQYFGAGTRLSVL.

The V and J genes are TRBV20-1 and TRBJ1-2; the D gene is possibly TRBD1 (5 bases). V dropped 3 bases and J dropped 7 bases, with 21 bases sitting between them. The CDR3 is 15 amino acids. The germline gives CDR1 DFQATT, CDR2 SNEGSKA (reference sequence). The CDR3 here is CSASETGALTGGYTF. DNA for the CDR3: TGCAGTGCTAGTGAGACTGGGGCGCTAACTGGTGGCTACACCTTC.

Comment on this clone: Other nucleotide sequences in the sample specify the same CDR3. The gene calls are TRBV18 and TRBJ2-5, with D tentatively TRBD1 (6 bases). V gave up 5 bases and J gave up 1 base, with 8 bases separating them. Germline CDR1 reads KGHSH; CDR2 reads LQKENI. The CDR3 spans 13 residues. This chain's CDR3 is CASSRTAQETQYF. The CDR3 DNA sequence: TGTGCCAGCTCAAGGACAGCCCAAGAGACCCAGTACTTC.

The genes are TRBV6-5 and TRBJ1-2; maybe TRBD1 (5 bases). The V gene's germline CDR1 is MNHEY and CDR2 SVGAGI. This CDR3 is 12 amino acids long. Between the trimmed V and J ends, which lost 6 bases and 6 bases, there was a span of 11 bases. The CDR3 region is CASRTGEDGYTF. In nucleotides, the CDR3 is TGTGCCAGCAGGACGGGGGAAGATGGCTACACCTTC.

The chain uses TRBV10-3 and TRBJ2-7, with D possibly being TRBD2 (6 bases). V lost 4 bases and J lost 0, with 10 bases in between. This CDR3 region has 14 residues. Germline CDR1 and CDR2: ENHRY and SYGVKD. The CDR3 reads CAISARGDSYEQYF. The DNA for the CDR3 is TGTGCCATCAGTGCGCGGGGCGACTCCTACGAGCAGTACTTC.

Written as DNA, the CDR3 is TGTGCCAGCAGGGGGCTCGGCACAGATACGCAGTATTTT. It encodes CASRGLGTDTQYF. The chain links TRBV27 to TRBJ2-3; TRBD1 is a possible D gene (5 bases). This CDR3 comprises 13 residues. The V end lost 6 bases, the J end lost 1 base, and 8 bases lay between the germline ends. Germline values: CDR1 MNHEY, CDR2 SMNVEV (reference sequence).

This chain connects TRBV3-1 (or the pseudogene TRBV3-2) to TRBJ1-2, with a weak D call TRBD1 (5 bases). Between the trimmed V and J ends, which lost 4 bases and 8 bases, there was a span of 17 bases. CDR3 length equals 14 residues. Germline CDR1 LGHDT, CDR2 YNNKEL (reference sequence). The CDR3 DNA reads TGTGCCAGCAGCCCAGAGGGGACTTCCAGGGGCTACACCTTC. Encoded protein: CASSPEGTSRGYTF.